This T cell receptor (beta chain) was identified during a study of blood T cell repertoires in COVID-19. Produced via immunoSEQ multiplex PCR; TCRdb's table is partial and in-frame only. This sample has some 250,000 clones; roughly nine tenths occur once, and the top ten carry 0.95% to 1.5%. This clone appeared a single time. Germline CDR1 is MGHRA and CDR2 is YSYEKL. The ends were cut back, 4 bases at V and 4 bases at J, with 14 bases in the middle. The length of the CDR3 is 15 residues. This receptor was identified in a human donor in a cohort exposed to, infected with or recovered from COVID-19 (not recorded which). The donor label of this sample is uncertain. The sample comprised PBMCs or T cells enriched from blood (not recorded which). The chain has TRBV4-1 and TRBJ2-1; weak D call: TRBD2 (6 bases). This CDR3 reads CASSPLGGEYNEQFF. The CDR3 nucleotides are TGCGCCAGCAGCCCCCTAGGCGGGGAGTACAATGAGCAGTTCTTC.